This T cell receptor beta chain was obtained from a study of shared clonotypes between healthy human individuals. Study information: CD8 memory received one plate per donor, CD8 naive two, CD4 memory three and CD4 naive three.

Naive CD8 isolation took CD45RO-negative cells positively selected for CCR7 and excluded terminally differentiated effector memory CD45RA+ cells. Recent acute infections and vaccinations were absent in the healthy HIV-negative adult donors. The CDR3 has 14 residues. Germline CDR1 reads MNHEY; CDR2 reads SMNVEV (reference sequence). Trimming at V came to 10 bases and at J to 7 bases, leaving 11 bases not matched to a gene. Note on this clone: The antigen is unknown.

Regarding the study as a whole: Lower generation probabilities were found for non-shared clonotypes than for those shared by all four donors. Compared with memory subsets, naive subsets generally had larger estimated richness.

This table comes from immunoSEQ multiplex PCR, and its TCRdb copy is limited to in-frame clones, with some not included. Here the sample spans roughly 590,000 clones, about 95% being singletons. V and J are TRBV27 and TRBJ2-7; 12 bases match TRBD1. Specimen: naive CD8+ T cells sorted from blood. This TCR came from a woman aged 30 to 39 in good health. CDR3 in amino acids: CATLGRDRGREQYF. The CDR3 DNA sequence: TGTGCCACCCTAGGGAGGGACAGGGGGCGAGAGCAGTACTTC.